This section outlines one TCR beta chain sequence together with its context. The CDR3 is made up of 18 amino acids. This sample was included in a study of blood T cell repertoires in COVID-19. Study summary: Acute-phase and convalescent COVID-19 samples originated in the United States, Italy and Spain. PBMCs, B-cell-depleted T cells, or T cells were the source of the cDNA or gDNA that made up the material.

Original data processing: Amplification from reference gene primers served as the basis for estimated nucleated cell counts. The method was immunoSEQ multiplex PCR; TCRdb's version includes in-frame clones alone and lacks a portion of them. The V and J calls and the clone size are those of that table, but D and trimming were determined from the DNA. The sample has around 170,000 clones; approximately 83% are singletons. The material sequenced was peripheral blood. The J gene is TRBJ2-7, the V gene TRBV21-1; the D call in the table, TRBD2, was not verified against the DNA. TRBV21-1 is recorded as a pseudogene. This TCR was recovered from a human donor in a cohort sampled during active COVID-19. The CDR3 nucleotides are TGTGCCAGCAGCAAAAACCCCCCGACTAGTCACATCTCGGGCGAGCAGTACTTC. Translating gives CASSKNPPTSHISGEQYF.